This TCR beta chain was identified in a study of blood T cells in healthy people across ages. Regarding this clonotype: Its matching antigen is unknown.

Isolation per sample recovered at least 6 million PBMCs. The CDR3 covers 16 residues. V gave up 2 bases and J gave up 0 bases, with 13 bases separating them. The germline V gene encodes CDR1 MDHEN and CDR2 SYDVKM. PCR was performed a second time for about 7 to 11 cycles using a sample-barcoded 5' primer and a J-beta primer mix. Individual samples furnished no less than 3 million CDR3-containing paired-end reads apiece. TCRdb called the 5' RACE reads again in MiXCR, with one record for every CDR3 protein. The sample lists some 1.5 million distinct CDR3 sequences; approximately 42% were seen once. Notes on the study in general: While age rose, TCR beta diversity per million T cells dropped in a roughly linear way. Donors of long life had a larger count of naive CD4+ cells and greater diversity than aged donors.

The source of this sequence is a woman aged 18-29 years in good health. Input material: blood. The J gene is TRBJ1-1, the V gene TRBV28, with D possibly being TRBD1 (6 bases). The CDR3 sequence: CASSLVWDMLNTEAFF. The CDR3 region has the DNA TGTGCCAGCAGTTTAGTCTGGGACATGCTGAACACTGAAGCTTTCTTT. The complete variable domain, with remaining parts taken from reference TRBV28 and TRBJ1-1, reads DVKVTQSSRYLVKRTGEKVFLECVQDMDHENMFWYRQDPGLGLRLIYFSYDVKMKEKGDIPEGYSVSREKKERFSLILESASTNQTSMYLCASSLVWDMLNTEAFFGQGTRLTVV.